One sample yielded the 12 T cell receptor beta chains listed below, sequenced in a study of T cells after yellow fever vaccination. MiXCR, run by TCRdb on the 5' RACE reads, gives a single entry per CDR3 protein. The profile shows about 85,000 distinct CDR3 sequences, roughly 15% of them singletons. Sequenced material: CD8+ T cells not binding an NS4B(214-222) dextramer, sorted from PBMCs, taken around 3 weeks after the first yellow fever vaccination. The receptors were gathered from a man in his late teens or twenties who received the YFV17D yellow fever vaccine.

This chain joins TRBV20-1 and TRBJ2-7, with TRBD2 matching 9 bases. This CDR3 has 15 residues. V shed 3 bases, J shed 0 bases, and the junction held 6 bases outside the gene matches. Germline values: CDR1 DFQATT, CDR2 SNEGSKA (reference sequence). The chain's CDR3 is CSASRLAVISYEQYV. DNA of the CDR3: TGCAGTGCTAGCAGACTAGCGGTGATCTCCTACGAGCAGTACGTC.

This clonotype was seen a few times. The J gene is TRBJ2-3, the V gene TRBV6-2 or TRBV6-3; D is ambiguous. Trimming pared 2 bases from V and 4 bases from J, leaving 7 bases between. The V gene's germline CDR1 is MNHEY and CDR2 SVGEGT. CDR3 size: 13 residues. CDR3 bases: TGTGCCAGCAGTTACGGGTCAGCAGATACGCAGTATTTT. This translates into CASSYGSADTQYF.

The chain couples TRBV6-2 or TRBV6-3 to TRBJ2-5; possibly TRBD2 for D (6 bases). With 7 bases removed from V and 5 bases from J, the gap between germline ends came to 23 bases. The CDR3 totals 16 residues. CDR1 is MNHEY, CDR2 SVGEGT, per germline. Here the CDR3 reads CASTEDYPHITETQYF. Here the CDR3 DNA reads TGTGCCAGCACCGAGGACTATCCCCACATTACGGAGACCCAGTACTTC.

In its sample, this clonotype was seen a few times. The chain employs TRBV7-9 and TRBJ2-7; 7 bases agree with TRBD1. Trimming removed 5 bases from V and 3 bases from J; junction bases left unmatched: 10. The germline V gene has CDR1 SEHNR and CDR2 FQNEAQ (reference sequence). This CDR3 region has 15 residues. The chain's CDR3 is CASSPRQGRFYEQYF. In nucleotides, the CDR3 is TGTGCCAGCAGCCCCCGACAGGGAAGGTTCTACGAGCAGTACTTC.

This clonotype has only a few counts. In DNA form, the CDR3 reads TGTGCCAGCAGCTTAGGACAGATACGCGTAAATCAGCCCCAGCATTTT. This sequence encodes CASSLGQIRVNQPQHF. The V and J genes are TRBV7-8 and TRBJ1-5; possible D gene TRBD1, 5 bases. The V end was cut by 1 base, the J end by 4 bases, with 14 bases between. This CDR3 has 16 amino acids. Germline CDR1 is SGHVS and CDR2 is FQNEAQ.

Only a few counts were recorded for this clonotype. The chain employs TRBV25-1 and TRBJ2-7; the D gene is possibly TRBD1 (8 bases). Germline CDR1 reads MGHDK; CDR2 reads SYGVNS. This CDR3 comprises 11 residues. This CDR3 reads CSAQGGYEQYF. CDR3 nucleotides: TGTTCCGCACAGGGGGGGTACGAGCAGTACTTC.

This clonotype came up many times. The chain carries TRBV4-3 and TRBJ2-7; 8 nucleotides agree with TRBD2. J lost 0 bases, V lost 4 bases, and 2 bases had no gene match. Germline assignment: CDR1 LGHNA and CDR2 YSLEER. The CDR3 loop spans 14 amino acids. This chain's CDR3 is CASSPAGDSYEQYF. CDR3 nucleotides: TGCGCCAGCAGCCCAGCGGGGGACTCCTACGAGCAGTACTTC.

This clonotype has a count of ten or more. This chain connects TRBV6-6 to TRBJ2-5; D not certain. Trimming removed 0 bases from V and 3 bases from J, with 2 bases in between. Germline CDR1 and CDR2: MNHNY and SVGAGI (reference sequence). The CDR3 has 12 amino acids. This chain's CDR3 is CASSYSKETQYF. CDR3 in DNA: TGTGCCAGCAGTTACTCGAAAGAGACCCAGTACTTC.

V usage is TRBV21-1 and J usage is TRBJ2-3; the listed D gene, TRBD1, was not tested against the DNA. TRBV21-1 is a recognized pseudogene. This CDR3 is 15 amino acids long. CDR3 bases: TGTGCCCCCTCGACAGGGGACAACCTCACAGATACGCAGTATTTT. Amino acid sequence: CAPSTGDNLTDTQYF.

This clonotype appeared a few times. The chain employs TRBV7-9 and TRBJ1-5; D unresolved. V shed 6 bases and J shed 2 bases, with 11 bases lying between them. The CDR3 contains 14 residues. Germline values: CDR1 SEHNR, CDR2 FQNEAQ (reference sequence). CDR3 coding DNA: TGTGCCAGCAGTCCCGACCCGGGCAATCAGCCCCAGCATTTT. Amino acids: CASSPDPGNQPQHF.

This clonotype was recorded a few times. The V call is TRBV27, the J call TRBJ2-3; TRBD2 matches 7 bases. CDR3 size: 15 residues. With 5 bases clipped from V and 3 bases from J, the junction kept 8 bases outside the gene matches. Looked up from germline, CDR1 is MNHEY and CDR2 is SMNVEV (reference sequence). CDR3 residues: CASSTGTTLTDTQYF. The CDR3 DNA reads as TGTGCCAGCAGTACCGGGACTACGTTGACAGATACGCAGTATTTT.

The chain employs TRBV11-2 and TRBJ2-5, with a weak D call TRBD1 (6 bases). CDR3 length: 15 residues. The germline gives CDR1 SGHAT, CDR2 FQNNGV. The V end lost 0 bases, the J end lost 4 bases, and 12 bases lay between the germline ends. The CDR3 DNA follows: TGTGCCAGCAGCTTAGATGGGGGCTTAGGAGAGACCCAGTACTTC. It encodes CASSLDGGLGETQYF.